The 25 T cell receptor beta chains below all came from one sample that was sequenced in a study of response to subunit inactivated influenza vaccine. TCRdb itself ran the RT-PCR reads through MiXCR, one entry per CDR3 protein. The sample yields roughly 520,000 distinct CDR3 sequences, about 25% seen once. Source: CD4+ T cells sorted from PBMCs, taken 5 days after vaccination. The receptors originated from a man aged 45-60 years who received an inactivated influenza vaccine.

In its sample, this clonotype was seen a few times. The chain joins TRBV20-1 to TRBJ2-7; D is possibly TRBD1 (6 bases). The germline gives CDR1 DFQATT, CDR2 SNEGSKA (reference sequence). This CDR3 has 13 residues. V shed 4 bases and J shed 5 bases, with 15 bases lying between them. The CDR3 region is CSANRVLDNEQYF. CDR3 nucleotides: TGCAGTGCTAACAGGGTCTTAGACAACGAGCAGTACTTC.

This clonotype was detected a few times. The chain is built from TRBV14 and TRBJ2-1; D is undetermined. The CDR3 length is 13 residues. The germline V gene has CDR1 SGHDN and CDR2 FVKESK. Trimming pared 1 base from V and 11 bases from J, leaving 12 bases between. CDR3 DNA sequence: TGTGCCAGCAGCCAAGGCTGGTCTGGCAAGCAGTTCTTC. Residues: CASSQGWSGKQFF.

This clonotype came up a few times. CDR3 DNA: TGCGCCAGCAGCCTCGGGACAGGGGCAAGAACCGGGGAGCTGTTTTTT. It codes for CASSLGTGARTGELFF. The rearrangement links TRBV5-1 to TRBJ2-2, with 10 bases aligning to TRBD1. Losses at the gene ends were 4 bases for V and 5 bases for J; bases not matched to a gene: 8. The CDR3 covers 16 residues. Per the germline V gene, CDR1 is SGHRS and CDR2 is YFSETQ.

This chain links TRBV5-1 with TRBJ2-5; a weak D match, TRBD2 (5 bases). V lost 3 bases to trimming and J lost 2 bases, with 8 bases between them. The CDR3 runs to 13 residues. Germline CDR1 is SGHRS and CDR2 is YFSETQ. CDR3 coding DNA: TGCGCCAGCAGCTCAGCGGCACAAGAGACCCAGTACTTC. It yields the protein CASSSAAQETQYF.

CDR3 protein: CASSPDRPANYGYTF. As DNA, the CDR3 is TGCGCCAGCAGCCCGGACAGGCCAGCTAACTATGGCTACACCTTC. The chain joins TRBV5-1 to TRBJ1-2, with 7 bases matching TRBD1. The V gene end was trimmed by 4 bases and the J gene end by 0 bases; junction bases not matched to a gene: 6. Germline CDR1 reads SGHRS; CDR2 reads YFSETQ. CDR3 length: 15 amino acids.

In this sample, this clonotype turned up many times. The J gene is TRBJ2-5, the V gene TRBV24-1; possible D gene TRBD2, 5 bases. The CDR3 runs to 14 residues. Germline V lookup: CDR1 KGHDR, CDR2 SFDVKD. Trimming stripped 4 bases from V and 0 bases from J, with 8 bases between. The CDR3 DNA reads TGTGCCACCAGTGAAAACGGGAACCAAGAGACCCAGTACTTC. This translates into CATSENGNQETQYF.

In its sample, this clonotype was seen a few times. The chain is built from TRBV4-1 and TRBJ2-2; 9 nucleotides line up with TRBD1. Germline CDR1 reads MGHRA; CDR2 reads YSYEKL. The junction had 4 bases not matched to a gene; V was cut back by 4 bases and J by 4 bases. This CDR3 contains 15 residues. The CDR3 DNA is TGCGCCAGCAGCCGGGGACAGGGATTCACCGGGGAGCTGTTTTTT. Translation gives CASSRGQGFTGELFF.

J is TRBJ2-5 and V is TRBV5-1, with 9 bases aligning to TRBD2. Germline loops: CDR1 SGHRS, CDR2 YFSETQ. Trimming cost V 2 bases and J 1 base; bases outside gene matches: 6. The CDR3 totals 16 residues. In DNA, the CDR3 is TGCGCCAGCAGCTTTGGTAATAGCGGGGGCCAAGAGACCCAGTACTTC. It codes for CASSFGNSGGQETQYF.

V usage is TRBV12-3 or TRBV12-4 and J usage is TRBJ2-2; 8 bases are shared with TRBD2. With V trimmed by 5 bases and J by 5 bases, 10 bases remained unmatched. The CDR3 runs to 16 residues. The CDR3 bases are TGTGCCAGCAGTGAGGGGCGGGGGGCGTATACCGGGGAGCTGTTTTTT. This codes for CASSEGRGAYTGELFF.

This chain links TRBV12-3 or TRBV12-4 with TRBJ2-5; TRBD2 matches 12 bases. V dropped 6 bases and J dropped 0; count of bases not matched to a gene: 17. The CDR3 is made up of 20 amino acids. The CDR3 region is CASSKHTRGLAGRYQETQYF. CDR3 nucleotide sequence: TGTGCCAGCAGCAAACATACCCGGGGACTAGCGGGCCGGTACCAAGAGACCCAGTACTTC.

The chain carries TRBV4-3 and TRBJ2-7; TRBD1 aligns across 8 bases. Germline loops: CDR1 LGHNA, CDR2 YSLEER. The ends lost 3 bases at V and 3 bases at J; junction bases unmatched: 4. CDR3 length equals 14 residues. CDR3: CASSHRTGFYEQYF. CDR3 coding DNA: TGCGCCAGCAGCCACCGGACAGGGTTCTACGAGCAGTACTTC.

This clonotype was picked up a small number of times. The chain joins TRBV29-1 to TRBJ2-4; the D gene could be TRBD1 or TRBD2 (5 bases each). The CDR3 runs 14 residues. Trimming cost V 4 bases and J 1 base, with 11 bases left between them. Germline CDR1 is SQVTM and CDR2 is ANQGSEA. CDR3: CSVARGNAKNIQYF. The CDR3 region has the DNA TGCAGCGTTGCGAGGGGCAATGCCAAAAACATTCAGTACTTC.

The chain is built from TRBV10-3 and TRBJ2-7, with D tentatively TRBD1 or TRBD2 (5 bases each). The V and J ends lost 6 bases and 2 bases respectively, with 8 bases between them. This CDR3 is 12 amino acids long. CDR1 is ENHRY, CDR2 SYGVKD, per germline. The CDR3 loop is CAISRDPYEQYF. The CDR3 nucleotides read TGTGCCATCAGCCGGGACCCCTACGAGCAGTACTTC.

This clonotype has a handful of counts. J is TRBJ2-7 and V is TRBV15, with D perhaps assigned TRBD1 or TRBD2 (6 bases each). Germline values: CDR1 LNHNV, CDR2 YYDKDF (reference sequence). Deletions cut 1 base from V and 3 bases from J, with 13 bases between. The CDR3 is 15 residues long. Written as DNA, the CDR3 is TGTGCCACCAGCAGAGGGGGGGCGAGCGACTACGAGCAGTACTTC. Translating it yields CATSRGGASDYEQYF.

This chain links TRBV9 with TRBJ2-3, with D hard to call. This CDR3 is 15 amino acids long. The V end was cut by 4 bases, the J end by 4 bases, with 16 bases between. Germline V gene sequence: CDR1 SGDLS, CDR2 YYNGEE. CDR3 in DNA: TGTGCCAGCAGCCCGACTTTTCGGTGGGCAGATACGCAGTATTTT. It specifies CASSPTFRWADTQYF.

This rearrangement joins TRBV6-2 or TRBV6-3 to TRBJ2-4, with a tentative D call TRBD2 (5 bases). This CDR3 has 14 residues. In germline, CDR1 is MNHEY, CDR2 SVGEGT. Trimming removed 7 bases from V and 1 base from J, with 11 bases in between. The CDR3 is CASTTPGAKNIQYF. For the CDR3, the DNA is TGTGCCAGCACTACCCCGGGGGCCAAAAACATTCAGTACTTC.

This clonotype occurred a few times. The chain links TRBV12-3 or TRBV12-4 to TRBJ1-3; D possibly corresponds to TRBD1 (5 bases). The CDR3 is 15 residues long. V was cut by 3 bases and J by 0 bases, with 9 bases left in between. CDR3 in amino acids: CASSFWGSSGNTIYF. The CDR3 DNA is TGTGCCAGCAGTTTCTGGGGGAGCTCTGGAAACACCATATATTTT.

This clonotype appeared a few times. The chain links TRBV28 to TRBJ2-7; D not resolved. The CDR3 runs to 14 residues. CDR1 and CDR2 (germline): MDHEN, SYDVKM. V shed 6 bases and J shed 3 bases, with 15 bases lying between them. The CDR3, as DNA: TGTGCCAGCAGCCTGGTTGGTAGTGTCTACGAGCAGTACTTC. Protein sequence: CASSLVGSVYEQYF.

The chain links TRBV20-1 to TRBJ2-3; weak D call: TRBD1 (5 bases). The V end lost 6 bases, the J end lost 4 bases, and 20 bases lay between the germline ends. This CDR3 comprises 15 residues. From germline, CDR1 is DFQATT and CDR2 SNEGSKA (reference sequence). CDR3 residues: CSAIQASSGPDTQYF. The CDR3 DNA follows: TGCAGTGCCATACAGGCCTCCTCTGGGCCAGATACGCAGTATTTT.

The chain carries TRBV23-1 and TRBJ2-7; D gene uncertain. TRBV23-1 is an ORF for which the function is uncertain. Trimming shortened V by 3 bases and J by 3 bases, and 15 bases separated the two germline ends. The CDR3 covers 15 residues. DNA of the CDR3: TGCGCCAGCAGTCAGTCACCACAGAGTCACTACGAGCAGTACTTC. It specifies CASSQSPQSHYEQYF.

The rearrangement uses TRBV20-1 and TRBJ1-1; maybe TRBD1 (6 bases). Germline lookup yields CDR1 DFQATT and CDR2 SNEGSKA (reference sequence). The germline V and J ends were trimmed by 5 bases and 3 bases, with 19 bases remaining between them. The CDR3 covers 15 residues. The CDR3, as DNA: TGCAGTGCTCTCCCCCCTAGGGGGGCGCACACTGAAGCTTTCTTT. Translation: CSALPPRGAHTEAFF.

In this sample, this clonotype turned up a few times. V and J are TRBV10-3 and TRBJ2-7, with D hard to call. This CDR3 has 13 amino acids. Looked up from germline, CDR1 is ENHRY and CDR2 is SYGVKD. The V end lost 1 base, the J end lost 3 bases, and 7 bases lay between the germline ends. The CDR3 coding sequence is TGTGCCATCAGTGAGTGGGATAGCTACGAGCAGTACTTC. Protein sequence: CAISEWDSYEQYF.

V usage is TRBV7-2 and J usage is TRBJ2-7; the match to TRBD1 covers 9 bases. After removal of 5 bases from V and 4 bases from J, the junction contained 6 bases not matched to a gene. CDR1 and CDR2 (germline): SGHTA, FQGNSA. This CDR3 contains 14 residues. The CDR3 coding sequence is TGTGCCAGCAGCGCCGTGGGACAGGGATACGAGCAGTACTTC. Amino acid sequence: CASSAVGQGYEQYF.

V gene TRBV7-8 combines with J gene TRBJ2-3; 8 positions match TRBD2. Unmatched junction bases numbered 6, after V lost 2 bases and J lost 2 bases. CDR3 length: 16 residues. Germline V CDR1 and CDR2: SGHVS, FQNEAQ. CDR3: CASSLRGGQATDTQYF. In nucleotides, the CDR3 is TGTGCCAGCAGCTTACGGGGGGGTCAGGCCACAGATACGCAGTATTTT.

Of note for this clonotype: Just one base apart from a much larger clone, this may be a read error. The chain joins TRBV2 to TRBJ2-3; no reliable D call. This CDR3 has 11 amino acids. Germline V CDR1 and CDR2: SNHLY, FYNNEI. CDR3 region: CATSESDTQYF. In DNA, the CDR3 is TGTGCCACCAGTGAGTCAGATACGCAGTATTTT.